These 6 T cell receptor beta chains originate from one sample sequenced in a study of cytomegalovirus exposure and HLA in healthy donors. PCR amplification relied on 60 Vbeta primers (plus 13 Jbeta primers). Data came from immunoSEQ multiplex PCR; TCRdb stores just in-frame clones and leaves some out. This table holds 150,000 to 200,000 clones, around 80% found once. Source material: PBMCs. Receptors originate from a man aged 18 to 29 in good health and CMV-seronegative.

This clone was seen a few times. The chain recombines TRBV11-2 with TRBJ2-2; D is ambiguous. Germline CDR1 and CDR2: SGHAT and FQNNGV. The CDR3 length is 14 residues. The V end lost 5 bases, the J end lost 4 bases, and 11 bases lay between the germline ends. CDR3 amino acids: CASSTPEVTGELFF. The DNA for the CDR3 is TGTGCCAGCAGCACACCAGAAGTCACCGGGGAGCTGTTTTTT.

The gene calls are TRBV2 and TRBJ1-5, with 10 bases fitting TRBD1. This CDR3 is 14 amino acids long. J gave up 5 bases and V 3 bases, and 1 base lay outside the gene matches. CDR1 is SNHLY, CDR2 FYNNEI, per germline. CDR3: CASSDDRGHQPQHF. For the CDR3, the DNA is TGTGCCAGCAGTGATGACAGGGGGCATCAGCCCCAGCATTTT.

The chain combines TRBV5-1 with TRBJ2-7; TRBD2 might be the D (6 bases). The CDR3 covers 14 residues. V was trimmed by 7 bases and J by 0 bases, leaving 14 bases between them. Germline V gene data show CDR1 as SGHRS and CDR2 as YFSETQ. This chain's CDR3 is CASRGTASSYEQYF. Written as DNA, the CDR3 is TGCGCCAGCCGGGGGACGGCGAGCTCCTACGAGCAGTACTTC.

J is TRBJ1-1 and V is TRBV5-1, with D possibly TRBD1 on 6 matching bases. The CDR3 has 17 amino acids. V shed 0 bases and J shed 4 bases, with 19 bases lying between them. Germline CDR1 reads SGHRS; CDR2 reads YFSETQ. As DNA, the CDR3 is TGCGCCAGCAGCTTGGAACCGGTCCGGCAAGGGGGCACTGAAGCTTTCTTT. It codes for CASSLEPVRQGGTEAFF.

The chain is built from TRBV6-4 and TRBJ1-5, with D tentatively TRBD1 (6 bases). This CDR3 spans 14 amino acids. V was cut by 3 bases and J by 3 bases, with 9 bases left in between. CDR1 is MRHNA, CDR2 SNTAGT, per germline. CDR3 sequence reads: CASSEGAANQPQHF. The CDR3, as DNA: TGTGCCAGCAGTGAGGGGGCTGCCAATCAGCCCCAGCATTTT.

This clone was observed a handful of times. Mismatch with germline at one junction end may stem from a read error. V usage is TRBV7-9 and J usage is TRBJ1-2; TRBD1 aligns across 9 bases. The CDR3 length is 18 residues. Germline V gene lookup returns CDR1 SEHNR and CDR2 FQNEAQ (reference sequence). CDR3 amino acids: CSSSHRSGGLRDRASYTF. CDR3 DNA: TGTTCCAGCAGCCACCGGTCGGGCGGGTTGCGGGACAGGGCTAGCTACACCTTC. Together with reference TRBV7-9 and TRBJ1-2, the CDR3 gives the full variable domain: DTGVSQNPRHKITKRGQNVTFRCDPISEHNRLYWYRQTLGQGPEFLTYFQNEAQLEKSRLLSDRFSAERPKGSFSTLEIQRTEQGDSAMYLCSSSHRSGGLRDRASYTFGSGTRLTVV.